This T cell receptor (beta chain) is from a study of T-cell reconstitution after alpha-beta-depleted transplantation in children (TCRdb year 2016). For the wider study: T-cell immune reconstitution after TCRalphabeta/CD19-depleted allogeneic hematopoietic cell transplantation in children was quantitatively tracked in the study by means of TCR repertoire profiling.

The paper's findings and limits, for the study overall: In some patients, the high TCRbeta diversity seen at day 60 was put down to recipient T cells and intrathymic progenitors that had survived conditioning. Over subsequent months, a decline in hyperexpanded clone frequencies was noted, and after one year, T-cell counts and TCRbeta diversity were mostly ascribed to newly produced T cells. The apparently early alphabetaT-cell count recovery about two months after transplant was reportedly dependent on only several hundred rapidly expanded clones derived from non-depleted graft cells.

The library was made by PCR. The reads were generated on an Illumina HiSeq 2500. Molecular barcoding was employed in the preparation of TCR libraries, with unique molecular identifiers being used to normalize TCRbeta repertoire quantification. Clones were called with MiXCR by TCRdb after fastp trimmed the public reads at Q25, and only in-frame beta chains were retained. When rows share a CDR3 protein, they turn into one entry using the most common DNA and genes. This sample gives approximately 500,000 distinct CDR3 sequences in total; roughly 30% of them show up just once. The ten largest clonotypes hold approximately 39% of the sample. This clonotype has just a few counts. Its antigen is not yet known. Qualities for individual bases were not recorded, and no much larger clone is one base off. The meaning of the sample's treatment or condition label: allogeneic hematopoietic cell transplantation with graft depleted of TCRalphabeta T cells and CD19 B cells. TCRalphabeta/CD19-depleted allogeneic hematopoietic cell grafts were given to the transplant recipients, all of whom were children.

The germline V gene encodes CDR1 SGDLS and CDR2 YYNGEE. There are 10 amino acids in the CDR3, from cysteine to phenylalanine inclusive. Of all the DNA, just the CDR3 is kept, 30 bases in frame from base 1. V drops 0 bases and J drops 6 bases, leaving 1 base in between. The rearranged segments are TRBV9 and TRBJ2-7; no D segment can be confidently identified. The sample in question was PBMCs, obtained before TCRalphabeta/CD19-depleted stem cell transplant. This receptor was obtained from a boy under three years old with Wiskott-Aldrich syndrome, due to receive a stem cell transplant. The bases read TGTGCCAGCAGCGTAGGCGAGCAGTACTTC. It specifies CASSVGEQYF.